The clone carrying this T cell receptor (beta chain) showed up many times. No antigen is known for it. Authors of the study amplified TCR beta CDR3 regions from RNA transcripts. Carried out on the TCR CDR3, a first-round RT-PCR used the HTBI primer set. MiXCR, applied by TCRdb to the multiplex PCR reads, yields one record per CDR3 protein. This sample has 400,000 to 500,000 distinct CDR3 sequences; 14% to 15% occur once, and the top ten carry 13%. This sample stems from a study of T cells in Graves' hyperthyroidism and ophthalmopathy. Study-wide findings and caveats: With a median lead of 6.5 months before onset, the model predicted ophthalmopathy.

Ophthalmopathy cases met thresholds of Clinical Activity Score at least 3, NOSPECS grade at least 4 and duration under 3 months. Clinical symptoms, serum thyroxine, TRAb, thyroid ultrasound and orbital computed tomography established diagnosis. Out of over 7.5 ml of fresh peripheral blood came the PBMCs. Sequencing used blood. The receptor was derived from a man between 18 and 29 years old with Graves' ophthalmopathy.

The CDR3 region has the DNA TGTGCTAGTGGTTTGGTACTGGGGGGAGAGAGCCCCTCCTACGAGCAGTACTTC. Translating it yields CASGLVLGGESPSYEQYF. The rearrangement uses TRBV12-5 and TRBJ2-7; a possible D gene is TRBD2 (6 bases). This CDR3 has 18 amino acids. V was trimmed by 0 bases and J by 0 bases, leaving 18 bases between them. Germline loops: CDR1 LGHNT, CDR2 FRNRAP.